The T cell receptor beta chain under discussion was sequenced for a study of HIV-infected patients and healthy controls (TCRdb year 2014). The library was made by 5' RACE. TCRdb lists the instrument as Illumina MiSeq. TCRdb reprocessed the public reads (quality trimming at Q25 with fastp, clone calling with MiXCR) and kept in-frame beta chains. Duplicate CDR3 protein sequences are folded into a single record with the most common DNA and genes. The sample records about 64,000 distinct CDR3 sequences, 15% to 20% of which are singletons. The ten largest clones capture under 1.5% of the sample. Many counts were recorded for this clonotype. This clone's antigen is unknown. Nothing much larger sits one base from this clone, and base qualities are not available. Sequencing used CD4+ T cells from blood. This receptor was identified in a human donor in good health.

The CDR3 in this case is CASSRGVLANPSNEQFF. DNA sequence: TGTGCCAGCAGCCGAGGGGTCCTAGCGAACCCATCCAATGAGCAGTTCTTC. The chain joins TRBV11-3 to TRBJ2-1; a tentative D match to TRBD2 spans 6 bases. Sequences SGHNT (CDR1) and YENEEA (CDR2) are obtained from the germline V gene. Relative to germline, V is 5 bases shorter and J is 6 bases shorter, with 23 bases between their ends. From the cysteine up to the phenylalanine, the CDR3 has a length of 17 residues. CDR3 DNA is the only sequence kept; it has 51 bases, read in frame from the first base.